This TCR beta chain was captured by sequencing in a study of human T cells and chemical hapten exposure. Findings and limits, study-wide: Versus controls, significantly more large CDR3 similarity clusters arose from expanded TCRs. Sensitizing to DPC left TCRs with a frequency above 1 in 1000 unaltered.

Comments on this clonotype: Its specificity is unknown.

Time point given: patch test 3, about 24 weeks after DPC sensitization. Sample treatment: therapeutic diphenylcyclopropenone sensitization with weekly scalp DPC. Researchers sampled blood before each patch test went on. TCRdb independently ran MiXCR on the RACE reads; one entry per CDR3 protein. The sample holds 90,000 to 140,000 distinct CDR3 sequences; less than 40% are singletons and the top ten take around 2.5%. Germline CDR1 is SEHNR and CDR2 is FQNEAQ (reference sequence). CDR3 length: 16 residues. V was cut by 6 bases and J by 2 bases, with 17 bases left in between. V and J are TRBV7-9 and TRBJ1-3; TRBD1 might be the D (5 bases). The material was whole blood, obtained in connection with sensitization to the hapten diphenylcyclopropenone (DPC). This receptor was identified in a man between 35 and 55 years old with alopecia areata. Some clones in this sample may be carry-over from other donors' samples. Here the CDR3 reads CASRVVSGSTGNTIYF. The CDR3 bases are TGTGCCAGCAGAGTCGTATCAGGGAGTACTGGAAACACCATATATTTT.